This T cell receptor beta chain was identified during a study of T cells in Graves' hyperthyroidism and ophthalmopathy. Template material for amplifying TCR beta CDR3 regions consisted of RNA transcripts. When the TCR CDR3 underwent first-round RT-PCR, the HTBI primer set was used. TCRdb called the multiplex PCR reads again in MiXCR, with one record for every CDR3 protein. The data contain some 250,000 distinct CDR3 sequences, 13% to 15% of them singletons. There are a few counts of this clonotype. The blood sample predates any ophthalmopathy symptoms, coming from first hyperthyroidism diagnosis. The CDR3 runs to 13 residues. Germline CDR1 MDHEN, CDR2 SYDVKM. The ends were cut back, 8 bases at V and 0 bases at J, with 8 bases in the middle.

The chain combines TRBV28 with TRBJ2-1; D not resolved. This TCR came from a middle-aged woman with Graves' hyperthyroidism that later progressed to Graves' ophthalmopathy. What was sequenced was blood. CDR3 DNA: TGTGCCAGCTGTGCGAGCTCCTACAATGAGCAGTTCTTC. This translates into CASCASSYNEQFF. The variable domain in full, with the rest retrieved from reference TRBV28 and TRBJ2-1, is DVKVTQSSRYLVKRTGEKVFLECVQDMDHENMFWYRQDPGLGLRLIYFSYDVKMKEKGDIPEGYSVSREKKERFSLILESASTNQTSMYLCASCASSYNEQFFGPGTRLTVL.